These 26 T cell receptor beta chains originate from one sample sequenced in a study of cytomegalovirus exposure and HLA in healthy donors. PCR primers comprised 60 Vbeta and 13 Jbeta primers. Produced via immunoSEQ multiplex PCR; TCRdb's table is partial and in-frame only. The sample includes about 200,000 clones, 60% to 80% seen only once; the top ten take around 1.8%. What was sequenced was PBMCs. The receptors shown here come from a man between 18 and 29 years old in good health and CMV-seronegative.

The chain employs TRBV11-3 and TRBJ2-1; unclear D gene. This CDR3 is 16 amino acids long. The V end was cut by 0 bases, the J end by 1 base, with 10 bases between. Germline-derived CDR1 and CDR2 are SGHNT and YENEEA. CDR3 coding DNA: TGTGCCAGCAGCTTAGAATCTCCCAGATCCTACAATGAGCAGTTCTTC. Its translation is CASSLESPRSYNEQFF.

The chain is built from TRBV7-9 and TRBJ2-3, with a tentative D call TRBD2 (6 bases). From germline, CDR1 is SEHNR and CDR2 FQNEAQ (reference sequence). CDR3 length: 16 residues. The V end lost 1 base, the J end lost 4 bases, and 15 bases lay between the germline ends. This chain's CDR3 is CASSLDGGTASDTQYF. DNA of the CDR3: TGTGCCAGCAGCTTAGACGGGGGAACTGCTTCAGATACGCAGTATTTT. Looking up the rest from reference TRBV7-9 and TRBJ2-3 gives the full variable domain: DTGVSQNPRHKITKRGQNVTFRCDPISEHNRLYWYRQTLGQGPEFLTYFQNEAQLEKSRLLSDRFSAERPKGSFSTLEIQRTEQGDSAMYLCASSLDGGTASDTQYFGPGTRLTVL.

The chain links TRBV4-3 to TRBJ1-5; 8 bases map to TRBD1. Germline CDR1 reads LGHNA; CDR2 reads YSLEER. This CDR3 region has 15 residues. V gave up 0 bases and J gave up 5 bases; unmatched junction bases: 3. The CDR3: CASSQDTGGYQPQHF. The CDR3 DNA reads as TGCGCCAGCAGCCAAGATACAGGGGGGTATCAGCCCCAGCATTTT.

This chain connects TRBV7-8 to TRBJ2-7; maybe TRBD2 (7 bases). V gave up 4 bases and J gave up 2 bases, with 9 bases separating them. Germline loops: CDR1 SGHVS, CDR2 FQNEAQ. The CDR3 extends over 13 amino acids. CDR3 DNA sequence: TGTGCCAGCAGCTGGGGGGGGCCCTACGAGCAGTACTTC. Encoded protein: CASSWGGPYEQYF. The full variable domain, rest sourced from reference TRBV7-8 and TRBJ2-7, is GAGVSQSPRYKVAKRGQDVALRCDPISGHVSLFWYQQALGQGPEFLTYFQNEAQLDKSGLPSDRFFAERPEGSVSTLKIQRTQQEDSAVYLCASSWGGPYEQYFGPGTRLTVT.

The gene calls are TRBV27 and TRBJ2-1, with 7 bases identical to TRBD1. V gave up 6 bases and J gave up 8 bases; unmatched junction bases: 7. The germline V gene encodes CDR1 MNHEY and CDR2 SMNVEV (reference sequence). The CDR3 length is 13 residues. The CDR3 DNA follows: TGTGCCAGCAGCCCGACAGGGTTCCATGAGCAGTTCTTC. Residues: CASSPTGFHEQFF.

This sequence joins TRBV4-3 and TRBJ2-2, with TRBD1 matching over 8 bases. Germline-derived CDR1 and CDR2 are LGHNA and YSLEER. The CDR3 sequence is 17 residues long. The V gene end was trimmed by 4 bases and the J gene end by 6 bases; junction bases not matched to a gene: 13. CDR3 region: CASSRAPGQDPPGELFF. CDR3 in DNA: TGCGCCAGCAGCCGCGCTCCGGGACAGGATCCCCCCGGGGAGCTGTTTTTT.

This clone was observed a single time. The V gene is TRBV6-5, the J gene TRBJ2-7; D remains unclear. Trimming shortened V by 2 bases and J by 0 bases, and 8 bases separated the two germline ends. CDR1 is MNHEY, CDR2 SVGAGI, per germline. The CDR3 totals 14 residues. The CDR3 DNA sequence: TGTGCCAGCAGTTACGGGCAGGCCTCCTACGAGCAGTACTTC. Its translation: CASSYGQASYEQYF.

The chain links TRBV4-3 to TRBJ2-7, with 7 nucleotides matching TRBD1. Germline V lookup: CDR1 LGHNA, CDR2 YSLEER. J was trimmed by 1 base and V by 3 bases; bases with no gene match: 9. The CDR3 is 16 residues long. The CDR3 bases are TGCGCCAGCAGCCATGCCACCGGGACAGCATCCTACGAGCAGTACTTC. Translated, it gives CASSHATGTASYEQYF.

V usage is TRBV7-9 and J usage is TRBJ2-3; the match to TRBD1 covers 7 bases. This CDR3 region has 13 residues. The trim removed 5 bases at V and 5 bases at J, leaving 4 bases unmatched. The germline CDR1 and CDR2 sequences are SEHNR and FQNEAQ (reference sequence). CDR3 in DNA: TGTGCCAGCAGCGTTGGGACAGTAGATACGCAGTATTTT. This sequence encodes CASSVGTVDTQYF. The whole variable domain, remainder taken from reference TRBV7-9 and TRBJ2-3, is DTGVSQNPRHKITKRGQNVTFRCDPISEHNRLYWYRQTLGQGPEFLTYFQNEAQLEKSRLLSDRFSAERPKGSFSTLEIQRTEQGDSAMYLCASSVGTVDTQYFGPGTRLTVL.

This clone occurred a few times. V is TRBV18 and J is TRBJ2-2; D possibly corresponds to TRBD1 (6 bases). This CDR3 has 16 residues. Trimming took 3 bases from V and 6 from J, leaving 17 bases between them. Germline lookup yields CDR1 KGHSH and CDR2 LQKENI. The CDR3 nucleotides read TGTGCCAGCTCACCCATGGGGCAGGGGCTCGCCGGGGAGCTGTTTTTT. It specifies CASSPMGQGLAGELFF.

V usage is TRBV6-6 and J usage is TRBJ2-7, with TRBD2 as a possible D gene (6 bases). The CDR3 covers 14 residues. Germline-derived CDR1 and CDR2 are MNHNY and SVGAGI (reference sequence). The V end was cut by 5 bases, the J end by 7 bases, with 18 bases between. This CDR3 is CASSISRAAGEQYF. CDR3 bases: TGTGCCAGCAGTATAAGCCGGGCGGCGGGGGAGCAGTACTTC.

This chain links TRBV5-1 with TRBJ2-5; D is unclear. V was trimmed by 5 bases and J by 2 bases, leaving 4 bases between them. The CDR3 has 11 amino acids. Germline values: CDR1 SGHRS, CDR2 YFSETQ. The CDR3 protein is CASRRQETQYF. The CDR3 bases are TGCGCCAGCAGGCGACAAGAGACCCAGTACTTC.

The CDR3 loop is CASSQDRGTGVTEAFF. The CDR3 nucleotides read TGTGCCAGCAGCCAAGATAGGGGGACAGGGGTAACTGAAGCTTTCTTT. The chain joins TRBV14 to TRBJ1-1; 10 bases line up with TRBD1. CDR1 is SGHDN and CDR2 is FVKESK in the germline V gene. V lost 0 bases to trimming and J lost 5 bases; unmatched junction nucleotides: 6. CDR3 size: 16 residues.

This chain connects TRBV4-2 to TRBJ2-7; D gene unclear. The CDR3 has 14 amino acids. The V gene's germline CDR1 is LGHNA and CDR2 YNFKEQ. Between the trimmed V and J ends, which lost 0 bases and 3 bases, there was a span of 9 bases. CDR3 in DNA: TGTGCCAGCAGCCAAGAAGGTCTAGTCTACGAGCAGTACTTC. As protein: CASSQEGLVYEQYF.

This clone was seen only once. The chain joins TRBV6-5 to TRBJ1-4, with D uncertain. The V gene lost 4 bases and the J gene lost 3 bases, with 15 bases spanning the gap. This CDR3 is 16 amino acids long. CDR1 and CDR2 (germline): MNHEY, SVGAGI. For the CDR3, the DNA is TGTGCCAGCAGTTTTGAGACTCCGATAGCTAATGAAAAACTGTTTTTT. It yields the protein CASSFETPIANEKLFF.

This clone has only one observation. The J gene is TRBJ2-1, the V gene TRBV7-3; the match to TRBD1 covers 10 bases. CDR3 length equals 18 residues. V lost 5 bases to trimming and J lost 2 bases; unmatched junction nucleotides: 12. In germline, CDR1 is SGHTA, CDR2 FQGTGA. DNA for the CDR3: TGTGCCAGCAGCCCTAATTCGGGGGGACAGGGGACCTACAATGAGCAGTTCTTC. It encodes CASSPNSGGQGTYNEQFF. Drawing the rest from reference TRBV7-3 and TRBJ2-1, the complete variable domain is GAGVSQTPSNKVTEKGKYVELRCDPISGHTALYWYRQSLGQGPEFLIYFQGTGAADDSGLPNDRFFAVRPEGSVSTLKIQRTERGDSAVYLCASSPNSGGQGTYNEQFFGPGTRLTVL.

This chain joins TRBV7-9 and TRBJ2-3; 9 bases agree with TRBD1. The V gene's germline CDR1 is SEHNR and CDR2 FQNEAQ (reference sequence). V dropped 5 bases and J dropped 2; count of bases not matched to a gene: 14. The CDR3 has 18 residues. The chain's CDR3 is CASSPEGQGLIHTDTQYF. In nucleotides, the CDR3 is TGTGCCAGCAGCCCAGAGGGACAGGGATTAATTCACACAGATACGCAGTATTTT.

This clone was observed a handful of times. This rearrangement joins TRBV28 to TRBJ1-2; D call uncertain. CDR1 is MDHEN, CDR2 SYDVKM, per germline. Trimming left V 7 bases short and J 9 bases short, with 18 bases between. CDR3 length equals 13 residues. The CDR3 nucleotides are TGTGCCAGCACCCCAGATGGCATAACGAGCTACACCTTC. It is translated as CASTPDGITSYTF.

V is TRBV5-4 and J is TRBJ1-1, with 10 bases that match TRBD1. Germline CDR1 is SGHNT and CDR2 is YYREEE (reference sequence). Unmatched junction bases numbered 7, after V lost 4 bases and J lost 4 bases. The CDR3 sequence is 15 residues long. CDR3 DNA: TGTGCCAGCAGCAGCGGGACAGGGGAGGGCACTGAAGCTTTCTTT. The encoded protein is CASSSGTGEGTEAFF.

This clone appeared a single time. DNA of the CDR3: TGTGCCAGCAGCCTAGACAGGGCTGAGCAGTTCTTC. This sequence encodes CASSLDRAEQFF. This rearrangement joins TRBV7-8 to TRBJ2-1; TRBD1 matches at 7 bases. Germline loops: CDR1 SGHVS, CDR2 FQNEAQ. The trim removed 5 bases at V and 9 bases at J, leaving 4 bases unmatched. The CDR3 is 12 amino acids. Variable domain in full (rest from reference TRBV7-8 and TRBJ2-1): GAGVSQSPRYKVAKRGQDVALRCDPISGHVSLFWYQQALGQGPEFLTYFQNEAQLDKSGLPSDRFFAERPEGSVSTLKIQRTQQEDSAVYLCASSLDRAEQFFGPGTRLTVL.

This clone came up a few times. V gene TRBV6-1 combines with J gene TRBJ2-7; 9 nucleotides line up with TRBD1. The germline gives CDR1 MNHNS, CDR2 SASEGT. There are 14 residues in the CDR3. The V segment lost 6 bases and the J segment 3 bases; nucleotides outside the gene matches: 6. CDR3 sequence: CASRQGQGLYEQYF. The CDR3 bases are TGTGCCAGCAGACAGGGACAGGGTCTCTACGAGCAGTACTTC.

The genes are TRBV5-1 and TRBJ1-3; 9 positions agree with TRBD1. Looked up from germline, CDR1 is SGHRS and CDR2 is YFSETQ. The CDR3 is made up of 16 amino acids. The ends lost 4 bases at V and 7 bases at J; junction bases unmatched: 12. This chain's CDR3 is CASSVLTGGEGNTIYF. The CDR3 DNA reads TGCGCCAGCAGCGTACTGACAGGGGGAGAAGGGAACACCATATATTTT.

A word on this clone: One end of the junction does not line up with germline, which may come from a read error. This chain uses TRBV7-7 with TRBJ2-3; TRBD2 might be the D (6 bases). The germline CDR1 and CDR2 sequences are SSHAT and FNYEAQ (reference sequence). The CDR3 sequence is 15 residues long. The DNA of the CDR3 is TGTGCTAGCAGCTCGACTAGGGCTCCCACAGATACGCAGTATTTT. This sequence encodes CASSSTRAPTDTQYF.

This clone was recorded once. This chain joins TRBV7-2 and TRBJ2-5, with TRBD2 matching 7 bases. The CDR3 is made up of 17 amino acids. In germline, CDR1 is SGHTA, CDR2 FQGNSA. V was pared by 1 base and J by 5 bases, with 13 bases of the junction left unmatched. CDR3 in DNA: TGTGCCAGCAGCTTAGACGGAGTAGCGGGCCTTGGGGAGACCCAGTACTTC. Its translation is CASSLDGVAGLGETQYF.

V gene TRBV30 combines with J gene TRBJ1-5; 8 nucleotides match TRBD1. The CDR3 runs to 14 residues. With V trimmed by 2 bases and J by 7 bases, 7 bases remained unmatched. The germline V gene encodes CDR1 GTSNPN and CDR2 SVGIG (reference sequence). This CDR3 is CAWSPGQVQQPQHF. DNA of the CDR3: TGTGCCTGGAGTCCGGGACAGGTACAACAGCCCCAGCATTTT.

V is TRBV15 and J is TRBJ1-2; D is unclear. CDR1 LNHNV and CDR2 YYDKDF come from the germline V gene (reference sequence). Between the trimmed V and J ends, which lost 0 bases and 6 bases, there was a span of 14 bases. There are 15 residues in the CDR3. For the CDR3, the DNA is TGTGCCACCAGCAGAGATATAGGCCAGAGGAATGGCTACACCTTC. Its translation is CATSRDIGQRNGYTF.